Each of the 18 T cell receptor beta chains below was sequenced from the same sample in a study of CD8+ T cells in alopecia areata. cDNA reverse transcribed from extracted RNA served as the sequencing template. Some clones are missing from TCRdb's copy, which holds only in-frame ones; the method was immunoSEQ multiplex PCR. The profile shows over 150,000 clones, 45% to 65% of them singletons. This sample's treatment: oral pan-JAK inhibitor, 5-10 mg twice daily. The sequenced sample was CD4+ T cells sorted from blood, obtained at week 4, from a patient treated with tofacitinib. These receptors were collected from a human donor with alopecia areata.

V usage is TRBV4-3 and J usage is TRBJ1-2; no clear D gene. The germline gives CDR1 LGHNA, CDR2 YSLEER. This CDR3 has 15 residues. Deletions cut 3 bases from V and 5 bases from J, with 16 bases between. CDR3 nucleotides: TGCGCCAGCAGCCAGGGATCGCTGGTCGGTTATGGCTACACCTTC. It encodes CASSQGSLVGYGYTF.

V and J are TRBV5-1 and TRBJ2-3; 9 nucleotides agree with TRBD2. The V gene end was trimmed by 4 bases and the J gene end by 6 bases; junction bases not matched to a gene: 15. This CDR3 comprises 17 residues. CDR1 and CDR2 (germline): SGHRS, YFSETQ. DNA of the CDR3: TGCGCCAGCAGCCCTATCTGGGTTGCGGGGGGGCTCGATACGCAGTATTTT. Translation: CASSPIWVAGGLDTQYF.

The chain couples TRBV29-1 to TRBJ2-5; D remains ambiguous. Per the germline V gene, CDR1 is SQVTM and CDR2 is ANQGSEA. Trimming left V 1 base short and J 6 bases short, with 9 bases between. The CDR3 totals 12 residues. CDR3 sequence: CSVEVSRQTQYF. DNA of the CDR3: TGCAGCGTTGAAGTAAGCCGACAGACCCAGTACTTC.

The chain links TRBV5-1 to TRBJ2-3; a weak D match, TRBD2 (7 bases). The CDR3 is 15 residues long. The V gene lost 5 bases and the J gene lost 0 bases, with 13 bases spanning the gap. Germline V gene sequence: CDR1 SGHRS, CDR2 YFSETQ. The CDR3 DNA sequence: TGCGCCAGCAGGGGGGGGGCCCGGAGCACAGATACGCAGTATTTT. The encoded protein is CASRGGARSTDTQYF.

V and J are TRBV28 and TRBJ1-6; D possibly corresponds to TRBD1 (5 bases). Trimming cost V 4 bases and J 1 base, with 17 bases left between them. Germline V gene lookup returns CDR1 MDHEN and CDR2 SYDVKM. This CDR3 contains 18 residues. In DNA, the CDR3 is TGTGCCAGCAGTTCTGGCAGTGGCAAGGGGTCCTATAATTCACCCCTCCACTTT. Residues: CASSSGSGKGSYNSPLHF.

This clone was found a few times. CDR3 DNA sequence: TGTGCCTGGATAAGCCGCGACGGCCACTACAATGAGCAGTTCTTC. Amino acid sequence: CAWISRDGHYNEQFF. The chain employs TRBV30 and TRBJ2-1; D remains unclear. Germline-derived CDR1 and CDR2 are GTSNPN and SVGIG (reference sequence). The length of the CDR3 is 15 residues. Trimming removed 4 bases at V and 3 bases at J, with 16 bases between.

This clone has only a few counts. The chain recombines TRBV10-3 with TRBJ2-3; 14 nucleotides line up with TRBD2. Germline V lookup: CDR1 ENHRY, CDR2 SYGVKD. There are 15 residues in the CDR3. The V gene end was trimmed by 4 bases and the J gene end by 3 bases; junction bases not matched to a gene: 0. The CDR3 region is CAISGTSGGTDTQYF. The DNA of the CDR3 is TGTGCCATCAGTGGGACTAGCGGGGGGACAGATACGCAGTATTTT.

This rearrangement joins TRBV30 to TRBJ2-7; 11 bases map to TRBD1. The junction had 6 bases not matched to a gene; V was cut back by 4 bases and J by 4 bases. The CDR3 totals 14 residues. Per the germline V gene, CDR1 is GTSNPN and CDR2 is SVGIG (reference sequence). The CDR3 bases are TGTGCCTGGACTCCGGGACAGGGGGATTACGAGCAGTACTTC. The encoded protein is CAWTPGQGDYEQYF. The whole variable domain, filled in from reference TRBV30 and TRBJ2-7, reads SQTIHQWPATLVQPVGSPLSLECTVEGTSNPNLYWYRQAAGRGLQLLFYSVGIGQISSEVPQNLSASRPQDRQFILSSKKLLLSDSGFYLCAWTPGQGDYEQYFGPGTRLTVT.

This clone was seen only a few times. The chain carries TRBV7-2 and TRBJ2-1; weak D call: TRBD2 (7 bases). The CDR3 covers 15 residues. Germline CDR1 and CDR2: SGHTA and FQGNSA. Deletions cut 5 bases from V and 2 bases from J, with 13 bases between. The chain's CDR3 is CASSPEGGPYNEQFF. Here the CDR3 DNA reads TGTGCCAGCAGCCCCGAGGGGGGGCCCTACAATGAGCAGTTCTTC.

The chain joins TRBV4-1 to TRBJ1-1; D is perhaps TRBD1 (5 bases). CDR1 is MGHRA and CDR2 is YSYEKL in the germline V gene. V was shortened by 7 bases and J by 5 bases, with 17 bases between the two germline ends. The CDR3 consists of 14 residues. The CDR3 sequence is CASTTVNTLTEAFF. As DNA, the CDR3 is TGCGCCAGCACGACAGTGAACACTTTGACTGAAGCTTTCTTT.

The CDR3, as DNA: TGTGCCAGCAGTGGGTTCAGGTTAGGACAAGAGACCCAGTACTTC. Protein product: CASSGFRLGQETQYF. The V call is TRBV25-1, the J call TRBJ2-5; D ambiguous. This CDR3 spans 15 amino acids. Trimming stripped 4 bases from V and 2 bases from J, with 14 bases between. CDR1 is MGHDK and CDR2 is SYGVNS in the germline V gene.

J is TRBJ2-6 and V is TRBV5-6, with a weak D call TRBD1 (6 bases). Germline CDR1 is SGHDT and CDR2 is YYEEEE. CDR3 size: 15 residues. Trimming removed 4 bases at V and 0 bases at J, with 8 bases between. The CDR3 DNA is TGTGCCAGCAGCGTAGGGGGCTCTGGGGCCAACGTCCTGACTTTC. It specifies CASSVGGSGANVLTF.

This clone was detected only a few times. The chain carries TRBV10-3 and TRBJ1-4, with no clear D. CDR1 and CDR2 (germline): ENHRY, SYGVKD. The CDR3 consists of 14 residues. Trimming stripped 11 bases from V and 0 bases from J, with 13 bases between. CDR3 nucleotide sequence: TGTGCCTCGGGATCAGGCGCAACTAATGAAAAACTGTTTTTT. It codes for CASGSGATNEKLFF.

The rearrangement uses TRBV29-1 and TRBJ2-5, with 9 nucleotides matching TRBD1. CDR1 SQVTM and CDR2 ANQGSEA come from the germline V gene. With 5 bases clipped from V and 1 base from J, the junction kept 11 bases outside the gene matches. The CDR3 sequence is 16 residues long. CDR3 DNA sequence: TGCAGCGTTTTACCCCCGGGACAGGGAGGCCAAGAGACCCAGTACTTC. This sequence encodes CSVLPPGQGGQETQYF.

This clone was observed a few times. V usage is TRBV30 and J usage is TRBJ2-6; 7 bases agree with TRBD2. This CDR3 contains 15 residues. In germline, CDR1 is GTSNPN, CDR2 SVGIG (reference sequence). The V gene end was trimmed by 4 bases and the J gene end by 0 bases; junction bases not matched to a gene: 3. The CDR3 DNA sequence: TGTGCCTGGAAGGGAGGGAGCTCTGGGGCCAACGTCCTGACTTTC. Translated, it gives CAWKGGSSGANVLTF.

There are a few counts of this clone. Other DNA sequences in the same sample also yield this CDR3. The chain carries TRBV27 and TRBJ2-7; TRBD1 matches 8 bases. The length of the CDR3 is 14 residues. The V gene's germline CDR1 is MNHEY and CDR2 SMNVEV (reference sequence). With V trimmed by 2 bases and J by 2 bases, 2 bases remained unmatched. The CDR3 sequence: CASSLRGQAYEQYF. In nucleotides, the CDR3 is TGTGCCAGCAGTTTAAGGGGACAGGCCTACGAGCAGTACTTC.

This clone appeared a single time. The chain couples TRBV30 to TRBJ2-1; D is possibly TRBD1 (6 bases). Trimming pared 2 bases from V and 7 bases from J, leaving 15 bases between. The CDR3 has 14 residues. Germline V gene lookup returns CDR1 GTSNPN and CDR2 SVGIG (reference sequence). In DNA, the CDR3 is TGTGCCTGGAGTTTCATAACAGGGACGAATGAGCAGTTCTTC. Translation: CAWSFITGTNEQFF.

This clone was seen a few times. This chain connects TRBV30 to TRBJ1-4, with TRBD1 matching over 7 bases. The CDR3 is 13 residues long. The germline V gene encodes CDR1 GTSNPN and CDR2 SVGIG (reference sequence). V gave up 5 bases and J gave up 7 bases; unmatched junction bases: 7. The CDR3: CAWHRGGGEKLFF. The CDR3 DNA reads TGTGCCTGGCACAGGGGCGGTGGTGAAAAACTGTTTTTT.